The sequence of this T cell receptor (beta chain) was determined in a study of blood T cell repertoires in COVID-19. The germline CDR1 and CDR2 sequences are SNHLY and FYNNEI. The CDR3 length is 11 residues. Trimming removed 8 bases at V and 8 bases at J, with 12 bases between. Measured with immunoSEQ multiplex PCR; TCRdb has only the in-frame clones, and not every one. The sample includes approximately 440,000 clones, less than 95% of them seen just once. The table lists this clone with a count of one. The chain combines TRBV2 with TRBJ1-2, with D possibly being TRBD1 (5 bases). The receptor was isolated from a man between 18 and 29 years old who had recovered from COVID-19. Specimen: PBMCs or T cells enriched from blood (not recorded which). CDR3 protein: CASYIGEGYTF. The CDR3 coding sequence is TGTGCCAGCTACATAGGGGAAGGCTACACCTTC.